One and the same sample provided the 32 T cell receptor beta chains below, sequenced in a study of control samples from healthy donors and cancer patients. TCRdb's copy holds only in-frame clones and misses some; the assay was immunoSEQ multiplex PCR. Of about 130,000 clones in the sample, 92% were seen once. The specimen was blood. The receptors here all came from a woman between 45 and 60 years old in good health.

The CDR3 loop reads CASSSGDYEQYF. Here the CDR3 DNA reads TGTGCCAGCAGCTCAGGGGACTACGAGCAGTACTTC. The V gene is TRBV27, the J gene TRBJ2-7; D may be TRBD1 (6 bases). This CDR3 is 12 amino acids long. CDR1 MNHEY and CDR2 SMNVEV come from the germline V gene (reference sequence). With 6 bases removed from V and 3 bases from J, the gap between germline ends came to 9 bases.

The chain is built from TRBV5-1 and TRBJ2-7, with D possibly called TRBD1 or TRBD2 (6 bases each). This CDR3 contains 13 residues. The germline V and J ends were trimmed by 3 bases and 7 bases, with 14 bases remaining between them. Germline-derived CDR1 and CDR2 are SGHRS and YFSETQ. The CDR3 sequence is CASSSRQAGEQYF. CDR3 nucleotides: TGCGCCAGCAGCTCTAGACAGGCGGGGGAGCAGTACTTC.

The chain has TRBV2 and TRBJ1-5; maybe TRBD1 (6 bases). In germline, CDR1 is SNHLY, CDR2 FYNNEI. The CDR3 extends over 16 amino acids. Trimming cost V 5 bases and J 6 bases, with 20 bases left between them. CDR3 residues: CASSQLSAGVGQPQHF. CDR3 DNA: TGTGCCAGCAGTCAATTATCGGCAGGGGTGGGTCAGCCCCAGCATTTT.

The rearrangement joins TRBV27 to TRBJ2-5, with 9 bases matching TRBD1. V lost 4 bases to trimming and J lost 3 bases; unmatched junction nucleotides: 9. Germline CDR1 and CDR2: MNHEY and SMNVEV (reference sequence). The CDR3 covers 16 residues. The CDR3, as DNA: TGTGCCAGCAGTTCCCTAGGGACAGGGTTAGAAGAGACCCAGTACTTC. Translating gives CASSSLGTGLEETQYF.

The chain carries TRBV6-5 and TRBJ1-1; D unresolved. Trimming took off 2 bases at V and 8 bases at J, with 6 bases between the two ends. Germline CDR1 is MNHEY and CDR2 is SVGAGI. This CDR3 comprises 11 residues. CDR3 residues: CASSYGGEAFF. CDR3 coding DNA: TGTGCCAGCAGTTACGGAGGAGAAGCTTTCTTT.

With respect to this clone: The sample has other DNA sequences that encode this CDR3 too. This rearrangement joins TRBV19 to TRBJ1-1; 7 positions agree with TRBD1. After removal of 6 bases from V and 2 bases from J, the junction contained 6 bases not matched to a gene. Germline V lookup: CDR1 LNHDA, CDR2 SQIVND (reference sequence). This CDR3 has 14 residues. The CDR3 protein is CASSTGTVNTEAFF. CDR3 sequence (DNA): TGTGCCAGTAGCACCGGGACAGTAAACACTGAAGCTTTCTTT.

The rearrangement joins TRBV19 to TRBJ2-1; TRBD2 matches 11 bases. V lost 5 bases to trimming and J lost 0 bases; unmatched junction nucleotides: 9. In germline, CDR1 is LNHDA, CDR2 SQIVND (reference sequence). This CDR3 contains 18 residues. In DNA, the CDR3 is TGTGCCAGTAGTCCGAGACTAGCGGGGCCCAGCTCCTACAATGAGCAGTTCTTC. Its protein is CASSPRLAGPSSYNEQFF.

The V gene is TRBV18, the J gene TRBJ2-7; TRBD1 matches at 7 bases. The CDR3 has 13 amino acids. The ends lost 5 bases at V and 7 bases at J; junction bases unmatched: 8. CDR1 is KGHSH and CDR2 is LQKENI in the germline V gene. This CDR3 is CASSTGQAREQYF. CDR3 DNA sequence: TGTGCCAGCTCAACTGGACAGGCTCGGGAGCAGTACTTC.

Only a few counts were recorded for this clone. The chain couples TRBV27 to TRBJ1-2, with TRBD1 matching 9 bases. The germline gives CDR1 MNHEY, CDR2 SMNVEV (reference sequence). V lost 2 bases and J lost 7; bases outside the gene matches: 5. This CDR3 has 14 amino acids. The chain's CDR3 is CASSLTGTGFGYTF. CDR3 bases: TGTGCCAGCAGTTTAACCGGGACAGGGTTTGGCTACACCTTC.

The sample holds one count of this clone. The rearrangement joins TRBV11-3 to TRBJ1-4, with D possibly matching TRBD1 (6 bases). Germline CDR1 is SGHNT and CDR2 is YENEEA. This CDR3 is 14 amino acids long. The V gene lost 5 bases and the J gene lost 7 bases, with 14 bases spanning the gap. CDR3 in amino acids: CASSIRGLSEKLFF. Here the CDR3 DNA reads TGTGCCAGCAGCATCAGGGGTCTAAGTGAAAAACTGTTTTTT.

The rearrangement uses TRBV30 and TRBJ1-4; D possibly corresponds to TRBD1 (5 bases). The CDR3 contains 14 residues. In germline, CDR1 is GTSNPN, CDR2 SVGIG (reference sequence). Trimming stripped 4 bases from V and 8 bases from J, with 17 bases between. The CDR3: CAWNTGLEGEKLFF. The CDR3 bases are TGTGCCTGGAACACCGGGCTAGAGGGGGAAAAACTGTTTTTT. Combining the CDR3 with reference TRBV30 and TRBJ1-4 gives the whole variable domain SQTIHQWPATLVQPVGSPLSLECTVEGTSNPNLYWYRQAAGRGLQLLFYSVGIGQISSEVPQNLSASRPQDRQFILSSKKLLLSDSGFYLCAWNTGLEGEKLFFGSGTQLSVL.

This clone appeared a single time. J is TRBJ2-1 and V is TRBV2; D perhaps matches TRBD1 (6 bases). V gave up 0 bases and J gave up 3 bases, with 12 bases separating them. CDR3 length: 16 amino acids. Germline values: CDR1 SNHLY, CDR2 FYNNEI. The CDR3 loop is CASSEASLQGYNEQFF. CDR3 nucleotides: TGTGCCAGCAGTGAAGCGTCCCTACAGGGCTACAATGAGCAGTTCTTC.

This chain uses TRBV3-1 (or the pseudogene TRBV3-2) with TRBJ2-2, with D tentatively TRBD2 (6 bases). The germline V and J ends were trimmed by 4 bases and 0 bases, with 15 bases remaining between them. This CDR3 is 17 amino acids long. Germline V lookup: CDR1 LGHDT, CDR2 YNNKEL (reference sequence). In DNA, the CDR3 is TGTGCCAGCAGCCTTATTGGGACTCTCTCGAACACCGGGGAGCTGTTTTTT. Encoded protein: CASSLIGTLSNTGELFF.

V gene TRBV30 combines with J gene TRBJ1-2; 10 bases align to TRBD1. Losses at the gene ends were 5 bases for V and 0 bases for J; bases not matched to a gene: 6. The CDR3 runs to 15 residues. Per germline, CDR1 GTSNPN and CDR2 SVGIG (reference sequence). CDR3 in amino acids: CAWGDRGLANYGYTF. DNA of the CDR3: TGTGCCTGGGGTGACAGGGGGCTAGCTAACTATGGCTACACCTTC. Full variable domain (rest looked up from reference TRBV30 and TRBJ1-2): SQTIHQWPATLVQPVGSPLSLECTVEGTSNPNLYWYRQAAGRGLQLLFYSVGIGQISSEVPQNLSASRPQDRQFILSSKKLLLSDSGFYLCAWGDRGLANYGYTFGSGTRLTVV.

The chain uses TRBV5-8 and TRBJ2-5; maybe TRBD1 (6 bases). With 1 base removed from V and 5 bases from J, the gap between germline ends came to 15 bases. Looked up from germline, CDR1 is SGHTS and CDR2 is YDEGEE. There are 15 residues in the CDR3. CDR3 residues: CASSLLGRGFETQYF. DNA for the CDR3: TGTGCCAGCAGCTTGTTGGGCAGGGGCTTCGAGACCCAGTACTTC.

CDR3 loop: CASSLAGQGRANQPQHF. The CDR3 DNA is TGTGCCAGCAGCTTAGCTGGGCAGGGTAGGGCTAATCAGCCCCAGCATTTT. The V and J genes are TRBV7-9 and TRBJ1-5; tentative D call: TRBD1 (5 bases). The CDR3 has 17 amino acids. The V gene lost 0 bases and the J gene lost 4 bases, with 16 bases spanning the gap. Germline CDR1 is SEHNR and CDR2 is FQNEAQ (reference sequence).

The chain uses TRBV7-9 and TRBJ2-5; D is ambiguous. The V gene lost 2 bases and the J gene lost 5 bases, with 9 bases spanning the gap. Looked up from germline, CDR1 is SEHNR and CDR2 is FQNEAQ (reference sequence). The CDR3 is 13 amino acids. This CDR3 is CASSLKGGETQYF. The CDR3 DNA reads as TGTGCCAGCAGCTTAAAGGGTGGCGAGACCCAGTACTTC.

The chain is built from TRBV6-6 and TRBJ1-5; D call uncertain. In germline, CDR1 is MNHNY, CDR2 SVGAGI (reference sequence). The CDR3 spans 15 residues. V lost 2 bases and J 4 bases, leaving 12 bases between the germline ends. DNA for the CDR3: TGTGCCAGCAGTTACGGGGTGGGAGGGAATCAGCCCCAGCATTTT. Amino acid sequence: CASSYGVGGNQPQHF.

This chain connects TRBV5-1 to TRBJ1-2; D is possibly TRBD1 (5 bases). Trimming took off 4 bases at V and 5 bases at J, with 9 bases between the two ends. CDR3 length: 12 residues. The germline CDR1 and CDR2 sequences are SGHRS and YFSETQ. This chain's CDR3 is CASSGTVYGYTF. The DNA for the CDR3 is TGCGCCAGCAGCGGGACTGTTTATGGCTACACCTTC.

The chain combines TRBV5-1 with TRBJ2-2; 8 bases fit TRBD1. The V gene end was trimmed by 4 bases and the J gene end by 5 bases; junction bases not matched to a gene: 7. There are 15 residues in the CDR3. Germline CDR1 is SGHRS and CDR2 is YFSETQ. In DNA, the CDR3 is TGCGCCAGCAGCCACGGACAGGGCTGGACCGGGGAGCTGTTTTTT. Translation: CASSHGQGWTGELFF.

This chain connects TRBV2 to TRBJ2-7; D ambiguous. V was shortened by 3 bases and J by 6 bases, with 9 bases between the two germline ends. This CDR3 has 12 amino acids. Germline V lookup: CDR1 SNHLY, CDR2 FYNNEI. Written as DNA, the CDR3 is TGTGCCAGCAGTGATATTAGCCCCGAGCAGTACTTC. Amino acids: CASSDISPEQYF.

The CDR3 DNA follows: TGTGCCAGCAGTCCGGCAACATTCGGGCGGGACACTAGCACAGATACGCAGTATTTT. Translation: CASSPATFGRDTSTDTQYF. The V gene is TRBV28, the J gene TRBJ2-3; D is possibly TRBD1 or TRBD2 (6 bases each). V was cut by 5 bases and J by 0 bases, with 24 bases left in between. Germline CDR1 is MDHEN and CDR2 is SYDVKM. This CDR3 has 19 amino acids.

The rearrangement links TRBV24-1 to TRBJ2-7; D not certain. The CDR3 has 13 amino acids. Germline V gives CDR1 KGHDR, CDR2 SFDVKD. The V end lost 1 base, the J end lost 6 bases, and 9 bases lay between the germline ends. The CDR3, as DNA: TGTGCCACCAGTGATTTATATGCGGTCGAGCAGTACTTC. This translates into CATSDLYAVEQYF.

The chain uses TRBV5-6 and TRBJ1-1; tentatively, D is TRBD1 (6 bases). The CDR3 consists of 17 residues. Trimming removed 3 bases at V and 0 bases at J, with 18 bases between. Germline V lookup: CDR1 SGHDT, CDR2 YYEEEE. For the CDR3, the DNA is TGTGCCAGCAGCTGGGGTGCGGGGGGCAACATGAACACTGAAGCTTTCTTT. Translated, it gives CASSWGAGGNMNTEAFF.

V usage is TRBV11-2 and J usage is TRBJ1-2; D ambiguous. Germline assignment: CDR1 SGHAT and CDR2 FQNNGV. This CDR3 is 15 amino acids long. Trimming took off 0 bases at V and 7 bases at J, with 15 bases between the two ends. The CDR3 DNA follows: TGTGCCAGCAGCTTAGAGGCGGGCCCACATCTTGGCTACACCTTC. It codes for CASSLEAGPHLGYTF.

This chain links TRBV6-6 with TRBJ1-2; D gene unclear. This CDR3 contains 14 residues. Looked up from germline, CDR1 is MNHNY and CDR2 is SVGAGI (reference sequence). Trimming stripped 0 bases from V and 2 bases from J, with 7 bases between. CDR3 residues: CASSYSEFNYGYTF. DNA for the CDR3: TGTGCCAGCAGTTACTCTGAATTCAACTATGGCTACACCTTC.

V is TRBV10-3 and J is TRBJ1-2, with D possibly being TRBD1 (5 bases). This CDR3 region has 16 residues. V lost 4 bases and J lost 3, with 18 bases in between. The germline V gene encodes CDR1 ENHRY and CDR2 SYGVKD. The CDR3 nucleotides read TGTGCCATCAGTGCGCCGGGGCAGGGCTTCGACTATGGCTACACCTTC. The encoded protein is CAISAPGQGFDYGYTF.

This rearrangement joins TRBV2 to TRBJ2-1; 10 nucleotides align to TRBD2. From germline, CDR1 is SNHLY and CDR2 FYNNEI. The CDR3 is 18 amino acids. V lost 3 bases to trimming and J lost 6 bases; unmatched junction nucleotides: 14. The CDR3, as DNA: TGTGCCAGCAGTGAGGGGGGCTTCAAAGCGGGAGGGCCCAATGAGCAGTTCTTC. Translation: CASSEGGFKAGGPNEQFF.

This clone was detected only once. V usage is TRBV6-1 and J usage is TRBJ1-3, with a possible D match to TRBD1 (5 bases). The germline gives CDR1 MNHNS, CDR2 SASEGT. The CDR3 extends over 18 amino acids. The V gene lost 7 bases and the J gene lost 0 bases, with 22 bases spanning the gap. CDR3 sequence (DNA): TGTGCCAGCATTGGAGCTTCTGAGGGGTTGAGCTCTGGAAACACCATATATTTT. It translates to CASIGASEGLSSGNTIYF.

A single count supports this clone. The J gene is TRBJ2-7, the V gene TRBV28; TRBD2 matches at 9 bases. CDR3 size: 21 residues. Germline V gene lookup returns CDR1 MDHEN and CDR2 SYDVKM. V was clipped by 1 base and J by 0 bases; unmatched bases: 19. The CDR3 is CASSLYTLSGRLPRGSYEQYF. For the CDR3, the DNA is TGTGCCAGCAGTTTATATACCCTCAGCGGGAGGTTGCCAAGAGGCTCCTACGAGCAGTACTTC.

The chain employs TRBV10-2 and TRBJ2-3, with 7 positions matching TRBD2. Germline V gene data show CDR1 as WSHSY and CDR2 as SAAADI. The V and J ends lost 3 bases and 1 base, in that order; junction bases with no gene match: 7. The CDR3 totals 16 residues. The CDR3, as DNA: TGCGCCAGCAGTGATTTTAGTGGGGGGGGCACAGATACGCAGTATTTT. Protein product: CASSDFSGGGTDTQYF.

This sequence joins TRBV27 and TRBJ2-5; D gene ambiguous. V was shortened by 2 bases and J by 7 bases, with 11 bases between the two germline ends. Germline V gene data show CDR1 as MNHEY and CDR2 as SMNVEV (reference sequence). The CDR3 runs to 13 residues. This CDR3 is CASSLNLGGTQYF. In DNA form, the CDR3 reads TGTGCCAGCAGTTTAAATTTAGGCGGGACCCAGTACTTC.